This T cell receptor (beta chain) was sequenced for a study of cytomegalovirus exposure and HLA in healthy donors. Study findings and constraints: The listing of roughly 160 TCR beta chains classed them as cytomegalovirus-associated.

Comment on this clone: The antigen is undetermined.

The table came from immunoSEQ multiplex PCR; TCRdb's copy has only in-frame clones and leaves some out. This sample has approximately 160,000 clones; about 90% occur once, and the top ten carry about 2.9%. The CDR3 consists of 20 residues. With 0 bases removed from V and 1 base from J, the gap between germline ends came to 22 bases. The germline V gene has CDR1 LNHNV and CDR2 YYDKDF (reference sequence). The donors belonged to the approximately 120-subject validation cohort, separate from the roughly 700-subject first cohort. This TCR was recovered from a woman younger than 35 in good health and CMV-seropositive. The chain carries TRBV15 and TRBJ2-1, with a tentative D call TRBD2 (5 bases). Sequenced sample: PBMCs. The CDR3, as DNA: TGTGCCACCAGCAGAGATCACCAGGTTTTGGCGGAGGTATCCTACAATGAGCAGTTCTTC. Translation: CATSRDHQVLAEVSYNEQFF.